This is a list of T cell receptor beta chains from one sample in a study of blood T cell repertoires in COVID-19. Here immunoSEQ multiplex PCR was the method, and the copy in TCRdb shows in-frame clones only, minus some. Of roughly 250,000 clones listed, approximately 91% are singletons. The sample was PBMCs or T cells enriched from blood (not recorded which). The receptors originated from a woman aged 40 to 50 with acute COVID-19. Both conserved end residues are part of each CDR3. D genes are given only for firm matches. Not every row has a clone size; where given, it reads once, few, many or a size class.

>NA|TRBJ2-7|NA|TRBV15
CATSREYGSGTYEQYF
TGTGCCACCAGCAGAGAGTATGGTAGCGGTACCTACGAGCAGTACTTC
>once|TRBJ1-5|TRBD1|TRBV6-5
CASSRDSINQPQHF
TGTGCCAGCAGTAGGGACAGCATCAATCAGCCCCAGCATTTT
>NA|TRBJ2-5|TRBD1|TRBV5-4
CASRTGTEETQYF
TGTGCCAGCAGAACCGGGACAGAAGAGACCCAGTACTTC
>NA|TRBJ1-1|TRBD1|TRBV27
CASGTGRMKNTEAFF
TGTGCCAGCGGGACAGGGCGTATGAAGAACACTGAAGCTTTCTTT
>NA|TRBJ1-2|NA|TRBV11-2
CASSLEDFNGYTF
TGTGCCAGCAGCTTAGAAGACTTCAATGGCTACACCTTC
>NA|TRBJ1-5|NA|TRBV30
CAWSVPFDGNQPQHF
TGTGCCTGGAGTGTACCTTTCGACGGGAATCAGCCCCAGCATTTT
>NA|TRBJ2-3|TRBD2|TRBV9
CASSVGTSGRATDTQYF
TGTGCCAGCAGCGTAGGGACTAGCGGGAGGGCCACAGATACGCAGTATTTT
>NA|TRBJ1-5|TRBD1|TRBV5-1
CASSRDSGSNQPQHF
TGCGCCAGCAGCAGGGACAGCGGTAGCAATCAGCCCCAGCATTTT
>NA|TRBJ1-2|TRBD1|TRBV5-1
CASSLFRGTFDGYTF
TGCGCCAGCAGCTTGTTCAGGGGGACGTTTGATGGCTACACCTTC
>NA|TRBJ1-6|NA|TRBV6-5
CASSYNRANSPLHF
TGTGCCAGCAGTTACAACAGGGCCAATTCACCCCTCCACTTT
>NA|TRBJ1-1|NA|TRBV18
CASSPQANTEAFF
TGTGCCAGCTCACCCCAGGCGAACACTGAAGCTTTCTTT
>NA|TRBJ1-2|TRBD1|TRBV5-4
CASSQGQGNDTF
TGTGCCAGCAGCCAGGGACAGGGAAATGACACCTTC
>NA|TRBJ2-3|NA|TRBV7-2
CASSLALVSDTQYF
TGTGCCAGCAGCTTAGCCCTAGTTTCAGATACGCAGTATTTT
>NA|TRBJ1-4|NA|TRBV28
CAAGVHRATNEKLFF
TGTGCCGCGGGGGTACACAGGGCAACTAATGAAAAACTGTTTTTT
>NA|TRBJ2-3|TRBD1|TRBV27
CASSWDRSTDTQYF
TGTGCCAGCAGTTGGGACAGGAGCACAGATACGCAGTATTTT
>NA|TRBJ1-6|NA|TRBV6-5
CASSYSGSLIRLSLHF
TGTGCCAGCAGTTACTCGGGCAGCCTGATCCGTTTATCCCTCCACTTT
>NA|TRBJ2-2|NA|TRBV18
CASSPPGGNTGELFF
TGTGCCAGCTCACCACCCGGGGGTAACACCGGGGAGCTGTTTTTT
>NA|TRBJ1-2|NA|TRBV5-5
CASSSRTPYGYTF
TGTGCCAGCAGCTCGAGGACACCATATGGCTACACCTTC
>NA|TRBJ1-1|NA|TRBV30
CAWSSGQFTEAFF
TGTGCCTGGAGTTCCGGACAGTTCACTGAAGCTTTCTTT
>NA|TRBJ2-5|NA|TRBV2
CASSEISVQETQYF
TGTGCCAGCAGTGAAATATCCGTCCAAGAGACCCAGTACTTC
>NA|TRBJ2-1|TRBD1|TRBV10-1
CASSEPRGQGPYNEQFF
TGCGCCAGCAGTGAACCCCGGGGACAGGGCCCCTACAATGAGCAGTTCTTC
>NA|TRBJ1-5|TRBD1|TRBV6-2/TRBV6-3
CASSYHGTGSNQPQHF
TGTGCCAGCAGTTACCATGGGACAGGGAGCAATCAGCCCCAGCATTTT
>NA|TRBJ1-1|NA|TRBV28
CASGSQVEAFF
TGTGCATCGGGATCGCAGGTTGAAGCTTTCTTT
>NA|TRBJ1-3|TRBD1|TRBV10-3
CAISERQGAGNTIYF
TGTGCCATCAGTGAACGACAGGGGGCTGGAAACACCATATATTTT
>NA|TRBJ2-1|NA|TRBV18
CASSLWATTSYNEQFF
TGTGCCAGCTCATTGTGGGCTACCACCTCCTACAATGAGCAGTTCTTC
>NA|TRBJ2-7|NA|TRBV11-1
CASSSPLVGSSYEQYF
TGTGCCAGCAGCTCCCCTTTGGTGGGCAGTTCCTACGAGCAGTACTTC
>NA|TRBJ2-3|TRBD1|TRBV12-5
CASGPGQGTSTDTQYF
TGTGCTAGTGGTCCGGGACAGGGTACTAGCACAGATACGCAGTATTTT
>NA|TRBJ2-5|NA|TRBV5-1
CASSFRGAGSGTQYF
TGCGCCAGCAGCTTTCGGGGGGCCGGCAGCGGGACCCAGTACTTC
>NA|TRBJ1-1|TRBD1|TRBV19
CASRRDRSVNTEAFF
TGTGCCAGTAGACGGGACAGGTCTGTGAACACTGAAGCTTTCTTT
>NA|TRBJ2-1|NA|TRBV4-1
CASSQDRFAEQFF
TGCGCCAGCAGCCAAGATCGGTTCGCTGAGCAGTTCTTC
>NA|TRBJ1-1|NA|TRBV5-1
CASSLAGQNTEAFF
TGCGCCAGCAGCTTGGCGGGACAGAACACTGAAGCTTTCTTT
>NA|TRBJ1-2|TRBD1|TRBV5-6
CASSNPQGVVYGYTF
TGTGCCAGCAGCAACCCCCAGGGGGTAGTCTATGGCTACACCTTC
>NA|TRBJ2-1|TRBD1|TRBV5-1
CASSKGGYPNNEQFF
TGCGCCAGCAGCAAAGGGGGCTATCCAAACAATGAGCAGTTCTTC
>once|TRBJ1-2|TRBD1|TRBV29-1
CSAHGDRGNYGYTF
TGCAGCGCTCACGGGGACAGGGGCAACTATGGCTACACCTTC
>NA|TRBJ2-1|TRBD2|TRBV7-2
CASSLGLAEYNEQFF
TGTGCCAGCAGCCTGGGACTAGCGGAATACAATGAGCAGTTCTTC
>once|TRBJ2-3|NA|TRBV7-8
CAREGRGGTDTQYF
TGTGCTAGGGAAGGGCGGGGAGGCACAGATACGCAGTATTTT
>NA|TRBJ2-7|NA|TRBV27
CASSYRARGGYEQYF
TGTGCCAGCAGTTACAGGGCCCGAGGGGGTTACGAGCAGTACTTC
>NA|TRBJ1-1|NA|TRBV7-3
CASSSQGNTEAFF
TGTGCCAGCAGCTCCCAGGGTAACACTGAAGCTTTCTTT
>NA|TRBJ1-6|NA|TRBV15
CATSSKGEGNSPLHF
TGTGCCACCAGCAGCAAGGGGGAAGGGAATTCACCCCTCCACTTT
>NA|TRBJ1-4|NA|TRBV28
CASRPRVSNEKLFF
TGTGCCAGCAGGCCCAGGGTTAGTAATGAAAAACTGTTTTTT
>NA|TRBJ2-7|NA|TRBV14
CASSQDVGAKAYEQYF
TGTGCCAGCAGCCAAGATGTAGGGGCAAAAGCCTACGAGCAGTACTTC
>NA|TRBJ2-1|TRBD1|TRBV5-5
CASSSQGADNEQFF
TGTGCCAGCAGCTCACAGGGGGCAGACAATGAGCAGTTCTTC
>NA|TRBJ2-7|NA|TRBV21-1
CASSPRGGAVYEQYF
TGTGCCAGCAGCCCAAGGGGGGGGGCGGTCTACGAGCAGTACTTC
>NA|TRBJ2-2|NA|TRBV19
CASSIEVTAGRTGELFF
TGTGCCAGTAGTATAGAGGTGACAGCGGGCCGGACCGGGGAGCTGTTTTTT
>NA|TRBJ2-1|NA|TRBV24-1
CATSEGASEQFF
TGTGCCACCAGTGAGGGTGCTAGTGAGCAGTTCTTC
>once|TRBJ2-3|TRBD2|TRBV4-3
CASSRNQVGGLANRGDTQYF
TGCGCCAGCAGCCGGAACCAAGTTGGTGGACTAGCGAATCGAGGGGATACGCAGTATTTT
>NA|TRBJ1-2|NA|TRBV28
CASRTTGYGYTF
TGTGCCAGCAGAACGACAGGCTATGGCTACACCTTC
>NA|TRBJ2-5|NA|TRBV3-1/TRBV3-2
CASSQDPGRGETQYF
TGTGCCAGCAGCCAAGATCCAGGGCGGGGAGAGACCCAGTACTTC
>NA|TRBJ1-5|TRBD1|TRBV18
CASSLDRDQPQHF
TGTGCCAGCTCACTAGACAGGGATCAGCCCCAGCATTTT
>NA|TRBJ2-7|TRBD1|TRBV27
CASSPRTGSSYEQYF
TGTGCCAGCAGCCCGAGGACAGGGAGCTCCTACGAGCAGTACTTC
>NA|TRBJ1-1|NA|TRBV11-3
CASSLGRETEAFF
TGTGCCAGCAGCTTAGGTCGGGAAACTGAAGCTTTCTTT
>NA|TRBJ2-1|TRBD2|TRBV25-1
CASSEMTSGGEQFF
TGTGCCAGCAGTGAAATGACTAGCGGTGGTGAGCAGTTCTTC
>NA|TRBJ2-7|NA|TRBV19
CASSITTGTYSYEQYF
TGTGCCAGTAGTATTACGACAGGGACTTACTCCTACGAGCAGTACTTC